The 26 T cell receptor beta chains below all came from one sample that was sequenced in a study of shared clonotypes between healthy human individuals. Naivety among CD8 cells was defined by CD45RO negativity and positive CCR7 selection, thereby excluding terminally differentiated effector memory CD45RA+ cells. The repertoire was sequenced with immunoSEQ multiplex PCR; TCRdb's copy has only in-frame clones and lacks some. The top ten clones hold 24% of a sample with 750,000 to 1,000,000 clones, 90% to 95% of them seen once. Sequences were obtained from naive CD8+ T cells sorted from blood. These receptor sequences come from a man younger than 40 in good health.

This clone has just a few counts. The rearrangement joins TRBV28 to TRBJ2-7; D call uncertain. Trimming left V 8 bases short and J 0 bases short, with 8 bases between. The CDR3 sequence is 12 residues long. CDR1 is MDHEN and CDR2 is SYDVKM in the germline V gene. The CDR3 protein is CASGEISYEQYF. CDR3 bases: TGTGCCAGCGGCGAGATCTCCTACGAGCAGTACTTC.

This chain links TRBV5-6 with TRBJ1-1; no reliable D call. The germline V gene encodes CDR1 SGHDT and CDR2 YYEEEE. The CDR3 contains 12 residues. Trimming took off 4 bases at V and 8 bases at J, with 12 bases between the two ends. The CDR3 here is CASSRRLGEAFF. The CDR3 region has the DNA TGTGCCAGCAGCCGCCGCCTGGGGGAAGCTTTCTTT.

The V and J genes are TRBV4-1 and TRBJ2-1; no clear D gene. With 1 base removed from V and 6 bases from J, the gap between germline ends came to 7 bases. The CDR3 contains 13 residues. Germline CDR1 and CDR2: MGHRA and YSYEKL. The CDR3 sequence: CASSQGWRNEQFF. CDR3 coding DNA: TGCGCCAGCAGCCAAGGATGGCGCAATGAGCAGTTCTTC.

The gene calls are TRBV28 and TRBJ2-3; D unresolved. The V end was cut by 1 base, the J end by 1 base, with 6 bases between. The CDR3 length is 14 residues. Germline CDR1 MDHEN, CDR2 SYDVKM. The CDR3 nucleotides read TGTGCCAGCAGTTTATCGCTTGGCACAGATACGCAGTATTTT. Its protein product is CASSLSLGTDTQYF.

This clone was seen only once. The chain has TRBV11-2 and TRBJ2-7; D might be TRBD2 (6 bases). The V gene lost 4 bases and the J gene lost 4 bases, with 14 bases spanning the gap. The V gene's germline CDR1 is SGHAT and CDR2 FQNNGV. This CDR3 contains 14 residues. The CDR3 DNA sequence: TGTGCCAGCAGCTGGGGGAGGATTACTTACGAGCAGTACTTC. It is translated as CASSWGRITYEQYF.

The chain links TRBV11-3 to TRBJ2-2; tentatively, D is TRBD1 (6 bases). The V end was cut by 6 bases, the J end by 4 bases, with 15 bases between. Germline V gives CDR1 SGHNT, CDR2 YENEEA. The CDR3 length is 15 residues. The CDR3 sequence: CASSPRGNSTGELFF. CDR3 bases: TGTGCCAGCAGTCCCAGGGGTAATAGCACCGGGGAGCTGTTTTTT.

The J gene is TRBJ2-3, the V gene TRBV28, with 14 bases lining up with TRBD2. Unmatched junction bases numbered 3, after V lost 3 bases and J lost 4 bases. This CDR3 is built from 16 residues. Germline V gene lookup returns CDR1 MDHEN and CDR2 SYDVKM. The CDR3 bases are TGTGCCAGCAGTTTGGGGACTAGCGGGAGCCCAGATACGCAGTATTTT. Protein sequence: CASSLGTSGSPDTQYF.

The rearrangement joins TRBV7-9 to TRBJ1-2; D gene unclear. Germline values: CDR1 SEHNR, CDR2 FQNEAQ (reference sequence). The CDR3 totals 13 residues. V was trimmed by 3 bases and J by 3 bases, leaving 8 bases between them. CDR3 sequence: CASSFAGDYGYTF. CDR3 DNA sequence: TGTGCCAGCAGCTTCGCCGGGGACTATGGCTACACCTTC.

The genes are TRBV25-1 and TRBJ2-5, with D hard to call. Germline loops: CDR1 MGHDK, CDR2 SYGVNS. The CDR3 consists of 14 residues. Trimming pared 2 bases from V and 0 bases from J, leaving 7 bases between. The CDR3 sequence: CASSESRYQETQYF. CDR3 sequence (DNA): TGTGCCAGCAGTGAAAGCCGGTACCAAGAGACCCAGTACTTC.

In this sample, this clone turned up a few times. This CDR3 is also generated by other DNA sequences in the sample. The chain couples TRBV27 to TRBJ2-7; D remains unclear. Germline V gene lookup returns CDR1 MNHEY and CDR2 SMNVEV (reference sequence). The CDR3 is 11 residues long. V was cut by 3 bases and J by 3 bases, with 3 bases left in between. The CDR3 reads CASSFGYEQYF. CDR3 in DNA: TGTGCCAGCAGTTTCGGCTACGAGCAGTACTTC.

This clone was seen only a few times. The chain recombines TRBV10-1 with TRBJ2-2, with 8 bases that match TRBD2. Germline V CDR1 and CDR2: WNHNN, SYGVQD (reference sequence). The V and J ends lost 5 bases and 5 bases, in that order; junction bases with no gene match: 7. This CDR3 is 15 amino acids long. The CDR3 DNA sequence: TGCGCCAGCAGTAACGCGGGAGGAAGGACCGGGGAGCTGTTTTTT. It is translated as CASSNAGGRTGELFF.

V is TRBV9 and J is TRBJ2-5, with TRBD2 identical over 7 bases. V lost 0 bases, J lost 5 bases, and 7 bases stayed unmatched. This CDR3 comprises 15 residues. The germline CDR1 and CDR2 sequences are SGDLS and YYNGEE. The CDR3 protein is CASSVVAGVGETQYF. In nucleotides, the CDR3 is TGTGCCAGCAGCGTAGTGGCGGGAGTGGGGGAGACCCAGTACTTC.

The chain links TRBV4-1 to TRBJ2-7; tentative D call: TRBD1 (6 bases). Germline V gene lookup returns CDR1 MGHRA and CDR2 YSYEKL. Deletions cut 3 bases from V and 3 bases from J, with 15 bases between. CDR3 size: 15 residues. CDR3 loop: CASSQDGQPYYEQYF. Written as DNA, the CDR3 is TGCGCCAGCAGCCAGGATGGACAGCCCTACTACGAGCAGTACTTC.

In nucleotides, the CDR3 is TGTGCCAGCAGTGAACCTGCTAGAAACTTTTACGAGCAGTACTTC. Translation gives CASSEPARNFYEQYF. The chain couples TRBV6-1 to TRBJ2-7; D unclear. The CDR3 runs 15 residues. The ends were cut back, 2 bases at V and 4 bases at J, with 15 bases in the middle. Per the germline V gene, CDR1 is MNHNS and CDR2 is SASEGT.

This sequence joins TRBV19 and TRBJ2-7; 10 nucleotides match TRBD2. After removal of 6 bases from V and 3 bases from J, the junction contained 8 bases not matched to a gene. The germline V gene encodes CDR1 LNHDA and CDR2 SQIVND (reference sequence). This CDR3 spans 15 amino acids. The CDR3 here is CASRVAGGPIYEQYF. The CDR3 DNA is TGTGCCAGTAGGGTAGCGGGAGGACCAATCTACGAGCAGTACTTC.

A few counts support this clone. The chain has TRBV7-9 and TRBJ2-7, with 9 bases that match TRBD1. V lost 5 bases and J lost 5; bases outside the gene matches: 7. The CDR3 is 14 residues long. Germline values: CDR1 SEHNR, CDR2 FQNEAQ (reference sequence). The DNA of the CDR3 is TGTGCCAGCAGCCCGGGACAGGGTCGTGACGAGCAGTACTTC. Protein product: CASSPGQGRDEQYF.

V and J are TRBV7-6 and TRBJ1-4, with D possibly being TRBD1 (5 bases). CDR1 and CDR2 from the germline V gene are SGHVS and FNYEAQ. The CDR3 is 14 residues long. V shed 5 bases and J shed 6 bases, with 13 bases lying between them. In DNA form, the CDR3 reads TGTGCCAGCAGCCTCGGGACGGAGCATGAAAAACTGTTTTTT. It translates to CASSLGTEHEKLFF.

This chain uses TRBV5-1 with TRBJ2-7; tentative D call: TRBD1 (6 bases). The V and J ends lost 3 bases and 0 bases respectively, with 10 bases between them. The CDR3 covers 14 residues. CDR1 and CDR2 from the germline V gene are SGHRS and YFSETQ. CDR3 DNA: TGCGCCAGCAGCTACGGGGACAACTCCTACGAGCAGTACTTC. As protein: CASSYGDNSYEQYF.

The rearrangement joins TRBV4-3 to TRBJ2-7; TRBD2 matches 14 bases. The CDR3 is 16 amino acids. Germline V gene lookup returns CDR1 LGHNA and CDR2 YSLEER. After removal of 3 bases from V and 5 bases from J, the junction contained 6 bases not matched to a gene. Here the CDR3 reads CASSHGTSGRVNEQYF. CDR3 DNA sequence: TGCGCCAGCAGCCATGGGACTAGCGGGAGAGTCAACGAGCAGTACTTC.

The V call is TRBV4-1, the J call TRBJ2-1, with TRBD1 matching over 9 bases. Germline values: CDR1 MGHRA, CDR2 YSYEKL. This CDR3 region has 16 residues. V lost 3 bases and J lost 7; bases outside the gene matches: 10. CDR3 DNA sequence: TGCGCCAGCAGCCACAAACCGGGACAGGGTTCGAATGAGCAGTTCTTC. Its translation: CASSHKPGQGSNEQFF.

This chain uses TRBV19 with TRBJ2-7, with TRBD2 matching over 7 bases. This CDR3 has 16 amino acids. CDR1 and CDR2 (germline): LNHDA, SQIVND (reference sequence). Trimming at V came to 2 bases and at J to 4 bases, leaving 11 bases not matched to a gene. As DNA, the CDR3 is TGTGCCAGTAGTATATCGACTAGCTCCCTGGGTTACGAGCAGTACTTC. It is translated as CASSISTSSLGYEQYF.

This chain links TRBV6-5 with TRBJ2-7; D gene unclear. Looked up from germline, CDR1 is MNHEY and CDR2 is SVGAGI. The CDR3 spans 14 residues. The V end lost 1 base, the J end lost 1 base, and 8 bases lay between the germline ends. The CDR3 DNA follows: TGTGCCAGCAGTTACTTCGTGGGATCCTACGAGCAGTACTTC. Encoded protein: CASSYFVGSYEQYF.

This chain connects TRBV27 to TRBJ2-7, with 9 nucleotides matching TRBD1. The CDR3 length is 15 residues. Germline CDR1 and CDR2: MNHEY and SMNVEV (reference sequence). After removal of 0 bases from V and 3 bases from J, the junction contained 3 bases not matched to a gene. DNA for the CDR3: TGTGCCAGCAGTTTATCGGACAGGGGTGGCTACGAGCAGTACTTC. Amino acids: CASSLSDRGGYEQYF.

The chain carries TRBV7-6 and TRBJ2-1; 7 bases are shared with TRBD1. The CDR3 has 16 amino acids. J lost 3 bases, V lost 4 bases, and 9 bases had no gene match. Germline CDR1 SGHVS, CDR2 FNYEAQ. In DNA form, the CDR3 reads TGTGCCAGCAGCTCTAGGTGGGGACAGAACTACAATGAGCAGTTCTTC. It specifies CASSSRWGQNYNEQFF.

The V call is TRBV19, the J call TRBJ1-2, with TRBD1 as a possible D gene (5 bases). The CDR3 spans 13 residues. Trimming took 7 bases from V and 6 from J, leaving 15 bases between them. The germline CDR1 and CDR2 sequences are LNHDA and SQIVND (reference sequence). The DNA for the CDR3 is TGTGCCAGTACACTGTCAGGGTCCGATGGCTACACCTTC. Protein: CASTLSGSDGYTF.

The chain carries TRBV25-1 and TRBJ1-1, with 8 bases fitting TRBD1. V trimming: 7 bases; J trimming: 3 bases; junction bases outside the gene matches: 4. This CDR3 region has 13 residues. Germline CDR1 MGHDK, CDR2 SYGVNS. CDR3 residues: CASTTGGDTEAFF. The CDR3 DNA sequence: TGTGCCAGCACAACAGGGGGGGACACTGAAGCTTTCTTT.